A selection of T cell receptor beta chains follows, all from one sample in a study of blood T cell repertoires in COVID-19. Profiled with immunoSEQ multiplex PCR; TCRdb holds only in-frame clones, not every one. The sample carries under 80,000 clones, around 87% recorded once. The sample consisted of peripheral blood. The receptors were sampled from a man in his 70s with active COVID-19. CDR3s include the opening cysteine and the closing phenylalanine or tryptophan. D genes are given only for firm matches. Where a row states a size, it is once, few, many or the class of an expanded clone; other rows omit it.

d_gene	v_gene	abundance	j_gene	len	CDR3nt	CDR3aa
TRBD1	TRBV7-6	.	TRBJ1-5	17	TGTGCCAGCAGCTTAGGAGACAGGGGACCTAGCAATCAGCCCCAGCATTTT	CASSLGDRGPSNQPQHF
TRBD2	TRBV6-4	once	TRBJ2-1	15	TGTGCCAGCAGTCTTAATAGCGGGACGGGCAATGAGCAGTTCTTC	CASSLNSGTGNEQFF
.	TRBV7-2	once	TRBJ2-1	11	TGTGCCAGCGGCGCGGCTTCCGGGCAGTTCTTC	CASGAASGQFF
TRBD1	TRBV7-3	.	TRBJ1-1	14	TGTGCCAGCAGCCCCACAGGGGGCGGAACTGAAGCTTTCTTT	CASSPTGGGTEAFF
TRBD2	TRBV6-2/TRBV6-3	.	TRBJ2-2	20	TGTGCCAGCAGTTACACCGGATGGGGGACTAGCGGGGCGAACACCGGGGAGCTGTTTTTT	CASSYTGWGTSGANTGELFF
TRBD2	TRBV27	.	TRBJ2-3	14	TGTGCCAGCAGTCCCAGCCTAGCGGGGGATACGCAGTATTTT	CASSPSLAGDTQYF
TRBD2	TRBV2	.	TRBJ2-1	13	TGTGCCAGCAACCCGGGTGGGGGGGATGAGCAGTTCTTC	CASNPGGGDEQFF
.	TRBV5-1	few	TRBJ1-2	14	TGCGCCAGCAGCCCCCCTAAAACGCAGGGCAGGGACACCTTC	CASSPPKTQGRDTF
TRBD2	TRBV6-2/TRBV6-3	.	TRBJ2-6	24	TGTGCCAGCAGCCCAGGGACGGACGTCCCGGGACTAGCGGGAGGGGCCTCTGGGGCCAACGTCCTGACTTTC	CASSPGTDVPGLAGGASGANVLTF
.	TRBV7-2	.	TRBJ1-1	14	TGTGCCAGCAGCTTGGGGTTGGGGCACACTGAAGCTTTCTTT	CASSLGLGHTEAFF
TRBD2	TRBV16	.	TRBJ2-3	14	TGTGCCAGCAGCCCGGGACTAGCGGGAGGCACGCAGTATTTT	CASSPGLAGGTQYF
TRBD2	TRBV7-3	.	TRBJ2-5	18	TGTGCCAGCAGCCCCTTGGGCCCTCCTAGCGGGAGTGGGGAGACCCAGTACTTC	CASSPLGPPSGSGETQYF
.	TRBV7-2	.	TRBJ1-5	16	TGTGCCAGCAGCTTAGTGGGCAGGGAGGGGGATCAGCCCCAGCATTTT	CASSLVGREGDQPQHF
TRBD1	TRBV9	.	TRBJ1-2	13	TGTGCCAGCAGCCTCGGACAGGGCTATGGCTACACCTTC	CASSLGQGYGYTF
.	TRBV28	.	TRBJ1-1	12	TGTGCCAGCAGTCCAGCCAGGGTGGGGGCTTTCTTT	CASSPARVGAFF
TRBD2	TRBV6-6	few	TRBJ2-5	14	TGTGCCAGCAGTTACGGGACTAGCTGGGAGACCCAGTACTTC	CASSYGTSWETQYF
.	TRBV28	.	TRBJ1-2	13	TGTGCCAGCAGTTTAGGAGCTAACTATGGCTACACCTTC	CASSLGANYGYTF
TRBD2	TRBV3-1/TRBV3-2	.	TRBJ2-5	21	TGTGCCAGCAGCCAAGACCCGGGGGGGTCCATAGCGGGGCTGGCGGGGGAGACCCAGTACTTC	CASSQDPGGSIAGLAGETQYF
.	TRBV11-2	medium-sized	TRBJ1-1	14	TGTGCCAGCAGCCCATGGGGAGGGGGGACTGAAGCTTTCTTT	CASSPWGGGTEAFF
TRBD2	TRBV4-1	.	TRBJ2-1	17	TGCGCCAGCAGCCAAGTTGCGGGAGGGATCTCCTACAATGAGCAGTTCTTC	CASSQVAGGISYNEQFF
.	TRBV18	.	TRBJ2-5	15	TGTGCCAGCTCACCGAAACGGACAGCCCAAGAGACCCAGTACTTC	CASSPKRTAQETQYF
TRBD2	TRBV30	once	TRBJ2-1	14	TGTGCCTGGAGGGGGACTAGCGGCCCCAATGAGCAGTTCTTC	CAWRGTSGPNEQFF
TRBD1	TRBV6-5	.	TRBJ2-2	16	TGTGCCAGCAGTTACTCGCGGACAGGGGGAATCGGGGAGCTGTTTTTT	CASSYSRTGGIGELFF
.	TRBV7-3	.	TRBJ2-3	16	TGTGCCAGCAGCCCAAAATTAGCGATCGAGGCTAATACGCAGTATTTT	CASSPKLAIEANTQYF
.	TRBV30	once	TRBJ1-4	15	TGTGCCTGGAGTGTACTAGGGGGGGCTAATGAAAAACTGTTTTTT	CAWSVLGGANEKLFF
.	TRBV7-2	.	TRBJ2-1	15	TGTGCCAGCAGCTTAAGAGGGCTAGTCGGGAATGAGCAGTTCTTC	CASSLRGLVGNEQFF
TRBD1	TRBV5-4	.	TRBJ1-2	15	TGTGCCAGCAGCTTGGCGGCAGGGGGCCGAGGTGGCTACACCTTC	CASSLAAGGRGGYTF
TRBD2	TRBV5-1	.	TRBJ2-7	15	TGCGCCAGCAGCTTGGCCGGGGCGGGAGATCACGAGCAGTACTTC	CASSLAGAGDHEQYF
.	TRBV19	.	TRBJ1-2	14	TGTGCCAGTAGTCCCGTGCCTCGGAACTATGGCTACACCTTC	CASSPVPRNYGYTF
.	TRBV6-5	.	TRBJ1-2	13	TGTGCCAGCAGTTACTCGGGTGGGAGAGGCTACACCTTC	CASSYSGGRGYTF
TRBD1	TRBV10-1	.	TRBJ1-2	13	TGCGCCAGCAGTGGCCCGACAGGGGATGGCTACACCTTC	CASSGPTGDGYTF
TRBD2	TRBV7-9	once	TRBJ2-7	16	TGTGCCAGCAGCTTAGGACTAGCGGGGAACACCTACGAGCAGTACTTC	CASSLGLAGNTYEQYF
.	TRBV6-2/TRBV6-3	.	TRBJ1-3	14	TGTGCCAGCAGTTACTCTGGGCAGCCGTGGACCATATATTTT	CASSYSGQPWTIYF
TRBD2	TRBV7-7	.	TRBJ2-7	15	TGTGCTAGCAGCTTAGAGGCTAGCGGGACTTACGAGCAGTACTTC	CASSLEASGTYEQYF
TRBD2	TRBV7-6	.	TRBJ2-3	17	TGTGCCAGCAGCTTAATATCGGGAGCGGGGGGCACAGATACGCAGTATTTT	CASSLISGAGGTDTQYF
TRBD2	TRBV19	.	TRBJ2-1	13	TGTGCCAGTAGTATGTCCCCTAGCGGGGGGCAGTTCTTC	CASSMSPSGGQFF
.	TRBV6-2/TRBV6-3	.	TRBJ2-1	12	TGTGCCAGCAGTTACCAGGCGAGTGAGCAGTTCTTC	CASSYQASEQFF
.	TRBV4-3	.	TRBJ2-3	18	TGCGCCAGCAGCCAAGATGCTAGGTTCGCGGGAACCACAGATACGCAGTATTTT	CASSQDARFAGTTDTQYF
.	TRBV7-9	few	TRBJ2-5	15	TGTGCCAGCAGCGCCCCCTGGGGCCTGGGGGAGACCCAGTACTTC	CASSAPWGLGETQYF
.	TRBV2	.	TRBJ1-2	11	TGTGCCAGCAGTGAGCCCGAGGGCTACACCTTC	CASSEPEGYTF
TRBD1	TRBV19	.	TRBJ2-5	14	TGTGCCAGTAGGCAGGGACAGGGGCAAGAGACCCAGTACTTC	CASRQGQGQETQYF
.	TRBV7-9	few	TRBJ2-2	15	TGTGCCAGCAGCTTAGCGAGGGGGACCCCCGGGGAGCTGTTTTTT	CASSLARGTPGELFF
.	TRBV30	once	TRBJ1-1	12	TGTGCCTGGAGGGGAGGGGCCGGCCGGGCTTTCTTT	CAWRGGAGRAFF
.	TRBV28	.	TRBJ1-2	14	TGTGCCAGCAGCACAGGCCTAGCTAACTATGGCTACACCTTC	CASSTGLANYGYTF
.	TRBV28	.	TRBJ1-5	15	TGTGCCAGCAGGACCGACAGCCCTAGCAATCAGCCCCAGCATTTT	CASRTDSPSNQPQHF
TRBD1	TRBV15	.	TRBJ1-2	14	TGTGCCACCAGCTCAGCGCGGACAGGGGGAGACTACACCTTC	CATSSARTGGDYTF
TRBD1	TRBV5-6	.	TRBJ2-5	18	TGTGCCAGCAGCCCACCACCGTCCCGGGACAGGACTCAAGAGACCCAGTACTTC	CASSPPPSRDRTQETQYF
.	TRBV28	.	TRBJ2-7	14	TGTGCCAGCACCCAGTTAGGGGAGGTCTACGAGCAGTACTTC	CASTQLGEVYEQYF
TRBD1	TRBV11-2	.	TRBJ2-1	14	TGTGCCAGCACCGGGACAGGCCACAGCAATGAGCAGTTCTTC	CASTGTGHSNEQFF